The 25 T cell receptor beta chains below all came from one sample that was sequenced in a study of T cell clonality in common variable immunodeficiency. The assay was immunoSEQ multiplex PCR, and TCRdb's table has in-frame clones only and misses some. This table holds approximately 34,000 clones with no singletons; the top ten claim less than 4.5%. Sequenced sample: peripheral blood mononuclear cells. Receptors were obtained from a person aged 18 to 69 in good health.

This clone was seen ten or more times. The read is 3 residues too short to cover the CDR3 end, so that end is filled in from the germline J gene. The rearrangement uses TRBV5-1 and TRBJ2-3; TRBD1 agrees at 8 bases. The CDR3 has 16 residues. Germline V gene lookup returns CDR1 SGHRS and CDR2 YFSETQ. V lost 1 base and J lost 3; bases outside the gene matches: 7. The CDR3 loop reads CASSLTQGVGTDTQYF. Incomplete CDR3 DNA: TGCGCCAGCAGCTTGACACAGGGGGTCGGAACAGATACG.

This clone showed up many times. The read ends 3 residues before the CDR3 terminus; that terminus is restored from the germline J gene. This sequence joins TRBV7-2 and TRBJ2-5; no firm D call. The length of the CDR3 is 13 residues. Germline V gene data show CDR1 as SGHTA and CDR2 as FQGNSA. Between the trimmed V and J ends, which lost 5 bases and 6 bases, there was a span of 13 bases. CDR3 protein: CASSPSRGQTQYF. The covered CDR3 bases are TGTGCCAGCAGCCCCAGTCGAGGTCAGACC. Together with reference TRBV7-2 and TRBJ2-5, the CDR3 gives the full variable domain: GAGVSQSPSNKVTEKGKDVELRCDPISGHTALYWYRQSLGQGLEFLIYFQGNSAPDKSGLPSDRFSAERTGGSVSTLTIQRTQQEDSAVYLCASSPSRGQTQYFGPGTRLLVL.

This clone was picked up many times. The CDR3 extends 3 residues past the end of the read, so its final part is completed from the germline J gene. The chain combines TRBV29-1 with TRBJ2-2, with D perhaps being TRBD1 or TRBD2 (5 bases each). Germline V gene lookup returns CDR1 SQVTM and CDR2 ANQGSEA. This CDR3 comprises 13 residues. The sequenced part of the CDR3 DNA is TGCAGCGTTGCTGGCACGAGAGGGGAAAAG. Residues: CSVAGTRGEK. The complete CDR3 reads CSVAGTRGEKLFF.

This clone was detected a few times. The read ends 3 residues before the CDR3 terminus; that terminus is restored from the germline J gene. The chain recombines TRBV5-1 with TRBJ2-1, with D perhaps TRBD1 (5 bases). V lost 2 bases to trimming and J lost 6 bases, with 6 bases between them. The CDR3 extends over 12 amino acids. Per the germline V gene, CDR1 is SGHRS and CDR2 is YFSETQ. The CDR3 bases that were read are TGCGCCAGCAGCTTTCAGGGCAATGAG. Protein: CASSFQGNE. From start to end, the CDR3 is CASSFQGNEQFF.

In its sample, this clone was seen many times. The CDR3 end is not reached by the read, which stops 3 residues before it; the germline J gene fills it in. This sequence joins TRBV20-1 and TRBJ2-3; a possible D gene is TRBD1 (5 bases). V lost 6 bases, J lost 8 bases, and 15 bases lay in between. This CDR3 is 12 amino acids long. Germline loops: CDR1 DFQATT, CDR2 SNEGSKA (reference sequence). The CDR3 sequence is CSASPQGGTQYF. The sequenced part of the CDR3 DNA is TGCAGTGCCTCACCCCAGGGCGGTACG.

This clone was seen at least ten times. The CDR3 extends 3 residues past the end of the read, so its final part is completed from the germline J gene. The chain is built from TRBV30 and TRBJ2-7; D may be TRBD2 (6 bases). V was clipped by 0 bases and J by 0 bases, with 18 bases between them. The CDR3 extends over 17 amino acids. Germline V gives CDR1 GTSNPN, CDR2 SVGIG (reference sequence). The part of the CDR3 DNA that was read is TGTGCCTGGAGTGTACCGTGGCGAGCGGGCTTCTCCTACGAG. As protein: CAWSVPWRAGFSYE. The whole CDR3 is CAWSVPWRAGFSYEQYF.

This clone came up many times. The CDR3 end falls 3 residues outside the read, so it is completed with the germline J gene. J is TRBJ1-1 and V is TRBV18; a weak D match, TRBD1 (5 bases). Trimming shortened V by 6 bases and J by 0 bases, and 8 bases separated the two germline ends. CDR1 and CDR2 from the germline V gene are KGHSH and LQKENI. This CDR3 is built from 13 residues. CDR3 DNA, as far as it was read: TGTGCCAGCTCGGGGCAGGTGAACACTGAA. Its translation is CASSGQVNTE. The full CDR3 reads CASSGQVNTEAFF.

There are a few counts of this clone. The read stops 3 residues short of the end of the CDR3; the missing end is completed from the germline J gene. The rearrangement links TRBV6-1 to TRBJ1-1; the match to TRBD1 covers 7 bases. V shed 4 bases and J 4 bases; nucleotides not matched to a gene: 9. The germline CDR1 and CDR2 sequences are MNHNS and SASEGT. The CDR3 totals 15 residues. The part of the CDR3 DNA that was read is TGTGCCAGCAGTGCCTACAGGGGTGGGAGCACTGAA. Translating it yields CASSAYRGGSTE. In full, the CDR3 reads CASSAYRGGSTEAFF.

A few counts support this clone. Read sequence stops 3 residues before the CDR3 end, and the germline J gene provides the missing end. This sequence joins TRBV30 and TRBJ2-7; 8 bases fit TRBD1. The J segment lost 0 bases and the V segment lost 8 bases, leaving 18 bases of the junction unmatched. This CDR3 contains 17 residues. Germline CDR1 GTSNPN, CDR2 SVGIG (reference sequence). The CDR3 bases that were read are TGTGCCGGGCGGGACAGGTTAAACCCAAAGATCTCCTACGAG. It codes for CAGRDRLNPKISYE. The full CDR3 protein is CAGRDRLNPKISYEQYF. Full variable domain (remainder filled in from reference TRBV30 and TRBJ2-7): SQTIHQWPATLVQPVGSPLSLECTVEGTSNPNLYWYRQAAGRGLQLLFYSVGIGQISSEVPQNLSASRPQDRQFILSSKKLLLSDSGFYLCAGRDRLNPKISYEQYFGPGTRLTVT.

The table lists this clone with many counts. The sequence runs out 3 residues before the end of the CDR3; the remainder is reconstructed from the germline J gene. The J gene is TRBJ1-6, the V gene TRBV19; no reliable D call. The V gene's germline CDR1 is LNHDA and CDR2 SQIVND (reference sequence). The CDR3 is 14 amino acids. V shed 7 bases and J shed 7 bases, with 14 bases lying between them. CDR3 bases read: TGTGCCAGTACGGAGCGCGCGAGAAATTCACCC. Translating it yields CASTERARNSP. The entire CDR3 sequence reads CASTERARNSPLHF.

In its sample, this clone was seen many times. Read data end 3 residues before the CDR3 end; the end is taken from the germline J gene. V and J are TRBV7-9 and TRBJ2-1; 9 nucleotides match TRBD1. J was trimmed by 4 bases and V by 4 bases; bases with no gene match: 5. Germline-derived CDR1 and CDR2 are SEHNR and FQNEAQ (reference sequence). There are 15 residues in the CDR3. The sequenced CDR3 bases are TGTGCCAGCAGCTCCGGGACAGGGCTTTACAATGAG. Residues: CASSSGTGLYNE. The CDR3 reads in full as CASSSGTGLYNEQFF.

With regard to this clone: The CDR3 goes on 3 residues after the read ends, and that part is filled in from the germline J gene. The rearrangement links TRBV4-2 to TRBJ2-7; D might be TRBD1 (6 bases). Germline CDR1 reads LGHNA; CDR2 reads YNFKEQ. This CDR3 has 15 amino acids. The germline V and J ends were trimmed by 4 bases and 0 bases, with 13 bases remaining between them. CDR3 DNA (partial): TGTGCCAGCAGCCCAGGGGCCCAGAGCTCCTACGAG. This encodes CASSPGAQSSYE. The whole CDR3 sequence is CASSPGAQSSYEQYF.

This clone was seen at least ten times. CDR3 residues: CASRLERGYEQYF. Incomplete CDR3 DNA: TGTGCCAGCAGGTTGGAACGGGGGTACGAG. The rearrangement links TRBV28 to TRBJ2-7; possible D gene TRBD2, 6 bases. The read gets to within 3 residues of the CDR3 end, and the germline J gene fills in the rest. CDR1 is MDHEN and CDR2 is SYDVKM in the germline V gene. Between the trimmed V and J ends, which lost 6 bases and 4 bases, there was a span of 13 bases. CDR3 length: 13 residues.

This clone was observed at least ten times. The read ends 3 residues early relative to the CDR3; the germline J gene fills the gap. The genes are TRBV13 and TRBJ2-3; TRBD1 might be the D (6 bases). CDR1 is PRHDT and CDR2 is FYEKMQ in the germline V gene (reference sequence). With 5 bases removed from V and 7 bases from J, the gap between germline ends came to 16 bases. The length of the CDR3 is 14 residues. CDR3 DNA (partial): TGTGCCAGCAGCGACAGGACTTTCTGGAATACG. Protein: CASSDRTFWNT. The whole CDR3 reads CASSDRTFWNTQYF.

This clone has at least ten counts. The CDR3 extends 3 residues past the end of the read, so its final part is completed from the germline J gene. This chain connects TRBV20-1 to TRBJ1-5, with D unclear. Germline V gene sequence: CDR1 DFQATT, CDR2 SNEGSKA (reference sequence). V lost 6 bases to trimming and J lost 5 bases, with 17 bases between them. The CDR3 loop spans 14 amino acids. The CDR3 spells CSAYWQSRDQPQHF. The DNA read from the CDR3 is TGCAGTGCCTATTGGCAATCCCGGGATCAGCCC.

This clone occurred many times. The read terminates 3 residues ahead of where the CDR3 ends, so the germline J gene completes it. The V and J genes are TRBV6-4 and TRBJ2-3; 9 nucleotides align to TRBD1. The trim removed 9 bases at V and 0 bases at J, leaving 7 bases unmatched. Germline loops: CDR1 MRHNA, CDR2 SNTAGT. The CDR3 runs to 15 residues. The DNA read from the CDR3 is TGTGCCAGTGACACCGGGACAGGGAGCACAGATACG. This sequence encodes CASDTGTGSTDT. The CDR3 as a whole reads CASDTGTGSTDTQYF.

Ten or more counts support this clone. Read data end 3 residues before the CDR3 end; the end is taken from the germline J gene. The V gene is TRBV5-1, the J gene TRBJ1-5; weak D call: TRBD1 (6 bases). The germline CDR1 and CDR2 sequences are SGHRS and YFSETQ. CDR3 size: 14 residues. Deletions cut 4 bases from V and 2 bases from J, with 10 bases between. The CDR3 sequence: CASSTGQGNQPQHF. The CDR3 bases that were read are TGCGCCAGCAGCACAGGGCAGGGCAATCAGCCC.

This clone was recorded many times. The CDR3 end is not reached by the read, which stops 3 residues before it; the germline J gene fills it in. The chain joins TRBV30 to TRBJ2-4; D perhaps matches TRBD2 (7 bases). Trimming pared 3 bases from V and 2 bases from J, leaving 17 bases between. The germline gives CDR1 GTSNPN, CDR2 SVGIG (reference sequence). The CDR3 length is 16 residues. The CDR3 protein is CAWSPYGGATKNIQYF. The sequenced CDR3 bases are TGTGCCTGGAGCCCTTATGGGGGGGCAACCAAAAACATT.

This clone turned up a few times. The read falls 3 residues short of the CDR3 end, and the missing part is taken from the germline J gene. The rearrangement uses TRBV2 and TRBJ1-1; the D gene is possibly TRBD1 (5 bases). CDR1 is SNHLY and CDR2 is FYNNEI in the germline V gene. The CDR3 covers 12 residues. The CDR3 region is CASSNQGREAFF. CDR3 DNA (partial): TGTGCCAGCAGTAATCAGGGTCGGGAA.

The table lists this clone with many counts. The observed sequence ends 3 residues before the CDR3 terminus, with the missing tail filled in from the germline J gene. The chain has TRBV7-9 and TRBJ1-2; the match to TRBD1 covers 9 bases. Germline values: CDR1 SEHNR, CDR2 FQNEAQ (reference sequence). The CDR3 sequence is 15 residues long. Trimming cost V 2 bases and J 3 bases; bases outside gene matches: 4. Partial CDR3 DNA: TGTGCCAGCAGCTTAAAGGGACAGGGCCACTATGGC. Translation gives CASSLKGQGHYG. The whole CDR3 reads CASSLKGQGHYGYTF.

The table lists this clone with many counts. The read halts 3 residues ahead of the CDR3 end, with the missing end drawn from the germline J gene. The V call is TRBV2, the J call TRBJ2-1, with 10 bases fitting TRBD1. The CDR3 is made up of 16 amino acids. The ends lost 3 bases at V and 6 bases at J; junction bases unmatched: 8. Germline assignment: CDR1 SNHLY and CDR2 FYNNEI. CDR3 DNA (partial): TGTGCCAGCAGTGAGTTCCGGGACAGGGGTGGCAATGAG. This sequence encodes CASSEFRDRGGNE. The whole CDR3 protein is CASSEFRDRGGNEQFF.

This clone has a handful of counts. The read is 3 residues too short to cover the CDR3 end, so that end is filled in from the germline J gene. The gene calls are TRBV19 and TRBJ1-1, with D hard to call. The length of the CDR3 is 14 residues. CDR1 is LNHDA and CDR2 is SQIVND in the germline V gene (reference sequence). Incomplete CDR3 DNA: TGTGCCAGTAGCCAACGGCCGGCCGAAGGGGAA. Translation: CASSQRPAEGE. The entire CDR3 is CASSQRPAEGEAFF. The full variable domain, completed using reference TRBV19 and TRBJ1-1, is DGGITQSPKYLFRKEGQNVTLSCEQNLNHDAMYWYRQDPGQGLRLIYYSQIVNDFQKGDIAEGYSVSREKKESFPLTVTSAQKNPTAFYLCASSQRPAEGEAFFGQGTRLTVV.

This clone has a count of ten or more. The CDR3 is cut off 3 residues early in the read; its end comes from the germline J gene. The J gene is TRBJ2-7, the V gene TRBV19; TRBD1 or TRBD2 may be the D gene (7 bases each). CDR3 length: 15 residues. V was clipped by 1 base and J by 3 bases, with 13 bases between them. The germline V gene encodes CDR1 LNHDA and CDR2 SQIVND (reference sequence). The CDR3 loop reads CASSIGQGGYYEQYF. The sequenced part of the CDR3 DNA is TGTGCCAGTAGTATAGGACAGGGAGGGTACTACGAG. The full variable domain, completed using reference TRBV19 and TRBJ2-7, is DGGITQSPKYLFRKEGQNVTLSCEQNLNHDAMYWYRQDPGQGLRLIYYSQIVNDFQKGDIAEGYSVSREKKESFPLTVTSAQKNPTAFYLCASSIGQGGYYEQYFGPGTRLTVT.

This clone was picked up many times. The CDR3 is cut off 3 residues early in the read; its end comes from the germline J gene. The chain recombines TRBV7-2 with TRBJ2-2; D perhaps matches TRBD2 (5 bases). V was clipped by 0 bases and J by 3 bases, with 14 bases between them. The CDR3 extends over 17 amino acids. Germline V gene lookup returns CDR1 SGHTA and CDR2 FQGNSA. The DNA read from the CDR3 is TGTGCCAGCAGCTTAGCGAGGCCAGGAGGCCACACCGGGGAG. Translated, it gives CASSLARPGGHTGE. The whole CDR3 sequence is CASSLARPGGHTGELFF.

In this sample, this clone turned up many times. From the germline J gene comes the end of the CDR3, since the read stops 3 residues before it. V is TRBV5-1 and J is TRBJ1-2; TRBD1 matches 7 bases. The germline CDR1 and CDR2 sequences are SGHRS and YFSETQ. The CDR3 extends over 15 amino acids. The junction had 8 bases not matched to a gene; V was cut back by 4 bases and J by 2 bases. The sequenced CDR3 bases are TGCGCCAGCAGCCTCTTCGACAGGGTAAACTATGGC. Protein product: CASSLFDRVNYG. The CDR3 as a whole reads CASSLFDRVNYGYTF.